This entry concerns a single T cell receptor (beta chain). Germline assignment: CDR1 SGDLS and CDR2 YYNGEE. The V gene end was trimmed by 1 base and the J gene end by 4 bases; junction bases not matched to a gene: 7. The CDR3 sequence is 16 residues long. Sampling of blood occurred at baseline, cycle 4 day 1, and cycle 7 day 1. Sequencing was performed with immunoSEQ multiplex PCR; in TCRdb, only in-frame clones are kept and a portion is missing. The sample has about 50,000 clones; over 85% are singletons. This record comes from a study of OX40 agonist ivuxolimab in advanced cancers. Looking at the study overall: Treatment of patients was with ivuxolimab, an agonistic anti-OX40 (CD134) antibody.

The chain is built from TRBV9 and TRBJ2-1; 8 positions agree with TRBD2. Source: CD4+ or CD8+ T cells sorted from blood, taken in a trial of the OX40 agonist ivuxolimab. This TCR derives from an adult with an advanced solid tumor such as melanoma, head and neck, liver or kidney cancer. The CDR3 DNA follows: TGTGCCAGCAGCGTACATACTAGCGGCGATTACAATGAGCAGTTCTTC. Translating it yields CASSVHTSGDYNEQFF.